One sample yielded the 20 T cell receptor beta chains listed below, sequenced in a study of T cell repertoires in cytomegalovirus infection. From the reads, TCRdb called clonotypes with MiXCR, one entry per CDR3 protein. The table includes around 740,000 distinct CDR3 sequences, approximately 34% detected once. The specimen sequenced was PBMCs. These receptors came from a human donor in good health (CMV status not recorded). Some clones in this sample may be carry-over from other donors' samples.

The rearrangement uses TRBV7-6 and TRBJ1-1, with a weak D call TRBD1 (5 bases). Germline lookup yields CDR1 SGHVS and CDR2 FNYEAQ. The CDR3 runs to 14 residues. Trimming took 1 base from V and 3 from J, leaving 9 bases between them. The CDR3 spells CASSLEGRDTEAFF. The DNA of the CDR3 is TGTGCCAGCAGCTTAGAGGGGCGGGACACTGAAGCTTTCTTT.

About this clonotype itself: No conserved phenylalanine or tryptophan is present at the end of the CDR3, so a read error is the likely explanation. V gene TRBV29-1 combines with J gene TRBJ2-3, with D possibly being TRBD2 (6 bases). Trimming removed 8 bases at V and 4 bases at J, with 22 bases between. CDR1 is SQVTM and CDR2 is ANQGSEA in the germline V gene. The CDR3 has 15 amino acids. In DNA form, the CDR3 reads TGCAGCTTGAATGGGGGGTCAGCCCGGGCAGATACGCAGTATTGT. It translates to CSLNGGSARADTQYC.

As concerns this clonotype: A much larger clone lies a single base off, so this may be a read error. The chain has TRBV7-6 and TRBJ2-5; 7 bases match TRBD2. Germline V lookup: CDR1 SGHVS, CDR2 FNYEAQ. The ends lost 3 bases at V and 9 bases at J; junction bases unmatched: 19. The CDR3 is 17 amino acids. In DNA form, the CDR3 reads TGTGCCAGCAGCTTTCTCGCCCCGACTAGCTATACGGAGCCCCAGTACTTC. Translation gives CASSFLAPTSYTEPQYF.

The chain employs TRBV7-9 and TRBJ1-4; D gene uncertain. The CDR3 extends over 12 amino acids. Between the trimmed V and J ends, which lost 8 bases and 4 bases, there was a span of 8 bases. From germline, CDR1 is SEHNR and CDR2 FQNEAQ (reference sequence). CDR3 protein: CASDRINEKLFF. The CDR3 DNA reads TGTGCCAGCGATAGGATTAATGAAAAACTGTTTTTT.

V usage is TRBV20-1 and J usage is TRBJ2-5; D uncertain. The CDR3 sequence is 12 residues long. Germline CDR1 is DFQATT and CDR2 is SNEGSKA (reference sequence). V lost 1 base and J 5 bases, leaving 8 bases between the germline ends. CDR3 nucleotide sequence: TGCAGTGCTAGAGCTCGCTCGGAGACCCAGTACTTC. Translation gives CSARARSETQYF.

The chain joins TRBV6-8 to TRBJ2-3, with D possibly matching TRBD2 (5 bases). CDR1 and CDR2 (germline): MNHGY, SAAAGT. CDR3 size: 16 residues. V lost 1 base and J 1 base, leaving 12 bases between the germline ends. The CDR3 loop reads CASSYLRAGRTDTQYF. Written as DNA, the CDR3 is TGTGCCAGCAGTTACTTGCGGGCCGGGCGCACAGATACGCAGTATTTT.

The CDR3 DNA sequence: TGTGCCAGCAGCTTAGGTGGAGGCAACTACGAGCAGTACTTC. Its translation is CASSLGGGNYEQYF. The V and J genes are TRBV7-6 and TRBJ2-7, with D maybe TRBD2 (5 bases). The CDR3 sequence is 14 residues long. In germline, CDR1 is SGHVS, CDR2 FNYEAQ. V lost 1 base and J lost 3, with 10 bases in between.

As to this clonotype: Sequence at one end of the junction differs from germline and may be a read error. The V and J genes are TRBV7-7 and TRBJ2-3, with D perhaps matching TRBD1 (5 bases). Germline lookup yields CDR1 SSHAT and CDR2 FNYEAQ (reference sequence). This CDR3 is built from 16 residues. This chain's CDR3 is CASSLGQGLSTDTQYF. The DNA for the CDR3 is TGTGCTAGCAGCTTAGGGCAGGGCCTTAGCACAGATACGCAGTATTTT.

The rearrangement links TRBV6-2 or TRBV6-3 to TRBJ1-5; D gene unclear. The ends were cut back, 5 bases at V and 0 bases at J, with 11 bases in the middle. Germline CDR1 reads MNHEY; CDR2 reads SVGEGT. CDR3 size: 15 residues. CDR3 sequence (DNA): TGTGCCAGCAGTGCACCGGGCTATAGCAATCAGCCCCAGCATTTT. This translates into CASSAPGYSNQPQHF.

The gene calls are TRBV29-1 and TRBJ2-5, with 7 bases fitting TRBD2. Germline lookup yields CDR1 SQVTM and CDR2 ANQGSEA. The CDR3 is 12 residues long. The CDR3 protein is CSLGGYQETQYF. The CDR3 bases are TGCAGTTTGGGAGGGTACCAAGAGACCCAGTACTTC. Using reference TRBV29-1 and TRBJ2-5 for the parts outside the CDR3, the full variable domain is SAVISQKPSRDICQRGTSLTIQCQVDSQVTMMFWYRQQPGQSLTLIATANQGSEATYESGFVIDKFPISRPNLTFSTLTVSNMSPEDSSIYLCSLGGYQETQYFGPGTRLLVL.

This clonotype has at least ten counts. This rearrangement joins TRBV7-2 to TRBJ1-2; 10 nucleotides line up with TRBD1. Germline assignment: CDR1 SGHTA and CDR2 FQGNSA. CDR3 size: 15 residues. V gave up 4 bases and J gave up 4 bases; unmatched junction bases: 6. The CDR3 nucleotides are TGTGCCAGCAGCTCGGGACAGGGGCTCGGCTATGGCTACACCTTC. Translating it yields CASSSGQGLGYGYTF. Full variable domain (outside the CDR3, taken from reference TRBV7-2 and TRBJ1-2): GAGVSQSPSNKVTEKGKDVELRCDPISGHTALYWYRQSLGQGLEFLIYFQGNSAPDKSGLPSDRFSAERTGGSVSTLTIQRTQQEDSAVYLCASSSGQGLGYGYTFGSGTRLTVV.

Concerning this clonotype itself: A much larger clone differs from this one at a single base, so this may be a read error. Here the CDR3 DNA reads TGTGCCAGCAGCTCCCGACAGGTGACTGAAGCTTTCTTT. Its translation: CASSSRQVTEAFF. The chain joins TRBV7-2 to TRBJ1-1; weak D call: TRBD1 (6 bases). The CDR3 is made up of 13 amino acids. V dropped 4 bases and J dropped 5 bases, with 11 bases sitting between them. CDR1 and CDR2 (germline): SGHTA, FQGNSA.

CDR3 nucleotides: TGCGCCAGCACCTCAGGGGGTGTGGGTGAAAAACTGTTTTTT. Amino acid sequence: CASTSGGVGEKLFF. The chain carries TRBV4-1 and TRBJ1-4; TRBD1 agrees at 7 bases. V was clipped by 7 bases and J by 7 bases; unmatched bases: 9. The CDR3 runs 14 residues. The V gene's germline CDR1 is MGHRA and CDR2 YSYEKL.

This clonotype was seen many times. The rearrangement uses TRBV7-2 and TRBJ1-2, with 7 nucleotides matching TRBD1. CDR1 is SGHTA and CDR2 is FQGNSA in the germline V gene. This CDR3 contains 15 residues. Germline trimming cut 2 bases from V and 8 bases from J; bases unmatched to any gene: 11. CDR3 region: CASSLSVRDRRGYTF. The CDR3 DNA sequence: TGTGCCAGCAGCTTAAGTGTGCGGGACAGAAGAGGCTACACCTTC.

There are many counts of this clonotype. The chain links TRBV12-3 or TRBV12-4 to TRBJ2-3; D gene unclear. V was clipped by 3 bases and J by 0 bases, with 10 bases between them. This CDR3 is 15 amino acids long. The CDR3 bases are TGTGCCAGCAGTTTTTCGGTATCTAGCACAGATACGCAGTATTTT. Protein product: CASSFSVSSTDTQYF.

The chain recombines TRBV12-3 or TRBV12-4 with TRBJ2-5, with 10 bases aligning to TRBD2. J gave up 3 bases and V 8 bases, and 6 bases lay outside the gene matches. There are 14 residues in the CDR3. The CDR3 nucleotides read TGTGCCAGCCTTTTAGCGGGGGGTGAAGAGACCCAGTACTTC. This translates into CASLLAGGEETQYF.

As concerns this clonotype: A read error may explain this, as a much larger clone is one base away. This chain joins TRBV6-1 and TRBJ2-6; D is possibly TRBD1 (5 bases). The CDR3 has 16 residues. CDR1 is MNHNS, CDR2 SASEGT, per germline. The CDR3 here is CASSEAESSGATVLTF. DNA of the CDR3: TGTGCCAGCAGTGAAGCCGAGAGCTCTGGGGCCACCGTCCTGACTTTC.

About this clonotype: This may arise from a read error, as a much more abundant clone is one base away. The rearrangement joins TRBV2 to TRBJ1-5; D perhaps matches TRBD1 (6 bases). There are 13 residues in the CDR3. V was trimmed by 6 bases and J by 3 bases, leaving 9 bases between them. The germline gives CDR1 SNHLY, CDR2 FYNNEI. CDR3 in amino acids: CASSRDINQPQHF. Here the CDR3 DNA reads TGTGCCAGCAGCCGGGACATCAATCAGCCCCAGCATTTT.

This chain joins TRBV6-8 and TRBJ1-2, with D perhaps TRBD1 (5 bases). The CDR3 has 14 amino acids. CDR1 is MNHGY, CDR2 SAAAGT, per germline. The V gene lost 0 bases and the J gene lost 3 bases, with 8 bases spanning the gap. DNA of the CDR3: TGTGCCAGCAGTTACTCGGGGCAGTACTATGGCTACACCTTC. Protein product: CASSYSGQYYGYTF.

As concerns this clonotype: As the CDR3 is not closed by the conserved phenylalanine or tryptophan, this likely results from a read error. The chain joins TRBV11-2 to TRBJ1-1; TRBD1 agrees at 7 bases. The junction had 4 bases not matched to a gene; V was cut back by 2 bases and J by 1 base. The CDR3 totals 15 residues. Germline CDR1 and CDR2: SGHAT and FQNNGV. The CDR3 sequence is CASSLTRTGNTEAFL. In DNA, the CDR3 is TGTGCCAGCAGCTTAACCCGGACAGGGAACACTGAAGCTTTCTTG.